Each of the 18 T cell receptor beta chains below was sequenced from the same sample in a study of T cells in women clearing cervical HPV infection. TCRdb's copy holds only in-frame clones and misses some; the assay was immunoSEQ multiplex PCR. Its table records 30,000 to 45,000 clones. The material sequenced was blood buffy coat. The receptors come from a woman aged 18-69 years with a cervical HPV16 infection that either progressed to CIN3+ or cleared (not recorded which).

As concerns this clone: From the germline J gene comes the end of the CDR3, since the read stops 3 residues before it. This chain uses TRBV16 with TRBJ2-5; D possibly corresponds to TRBD1 (6 bases). The CDR3 extends over 12 amino acids. Germline CDR1 and CDR2: KGHSY and FQNENV. This chain's CDR3 is CASSQEGDTQYF. The DNA read from the CDR3 is TGTGCCAGCAGCCAAGAGGGGGATACC.

Comments on this clone: The missing CDR3 end, 3 residues past where the read stops, is filled in from the germline J gene. V is TRBV5-1 and J is TRBJ2-1; D not certain. This CDR3 contains 16 residues. V dropped 1 base and J dropped 1 base, with 12 bases sitting between them. Germline V gene lookup returns CDR1 SGHRS and CDR2 YFSETQ. The sequenced part of the CDR3 DNA is TGCGCCAGCAGCTTGATTTCCCCCCCTTCCTACAATGAG. Translated, it gives CASSLISPPSYNE. The entire CDR3 reads CASSLISPPSYNEQFF.

In regard to this clone: Read coverage stops 3 residues before the CDR3 terminus; the germline J gene supplies the remainder. The chain employs TRBV2 and TRBJ1-2; D might be TRBD1 (6 bases). The CDR3 is 16 residues long. The germline gives CDR1 SNHLY, CDR2 FYNNEI. The covered CDR3 bases are TGTGCCAGCAGTGTTATAGGACAGACTAGCACAGATACC. Its translation is CASSVIGQTSTDT. The CDR3, in full, reads CASSVIGQTSTDTYTF.

As to this clone: From the germline J gene comes the end of the CDR3, since the read stops 3 residues before it. J is TRBJ2-7 and V is TRBV10-3, with 9 nucleotides matching TRBD1. This CDR3 comprises 13 residues. V trimming: 8 bases; J trimming: 6 bases; junction bases outside the gene matches: 8. CDR1 is ENHRY, CDR2 SYGVKD, per germline. The CDR3 spells CAIGRTGDSEQYF. CDR3 DNA (partial): TGTGCCATCGGTAGGACAGGGGATTCCGAG.

On this clone itself: The read is 3 residues too short to cover the CDR3 end, so that end is filled in from the germline J gene. The V call is TRBV20-1, the J call TRBJ2-2, with D possibly matching TRBD2 (6 bases). The CDR3 contains 13 residues. The V end lost 1 base, the J end lost 3 bases, and 6 bases lay between the germline ends. Looked up from germline, CDR1 is DFQATT and CDR2 is SNEGSKA (reference sequence). The covered CDR3 bases are TGCAGTGCTAGAGGGGGGGACACCGGGGAG. As protein: CSARGGDTGE. The CDR3 in full is CSARGGDTGELFF.

Note on this clone: The read gets to within 3 residues of the CDR3 end, and the germline J gene fills in the rest. This chain connects TRBV6-2 or TRBV6-3 to TRBJ2-7; TRBD2 might be the D (6 bases). The germline CDR1 and CDR2 sequences are MNHEY and SVGEGT. This CDR3 has 14 residues. Deletions cut 5 bases from V and 0 bases from J, with 11 bases between. The CDR3 bases that were read are TGTGCCAGCAGTCCCCGGGGGAACTCCTACGAG. Translation: CASSPRGNSYE. The complete CDR3 protein is CASSPRGNSYEQYF.

For this clone: The CDR3 end lies 3 residues beyond the end of the read and is filled in from the germline J gene. This rearrangement joins TRBV28 to TRBJ1-3; D is unresolved. The ends were cut back, 7 bases at V and 4 bases at J, with 11 bases in the middle. The CDR3 runs to 13 residues. CDR1 is MDHEN, CDR2 SYDVKM, per germline. The CDR3 loop is CASMGLLGNTIYF. The part of the CDR3 DNA that was read is TGTGCCAGCATGGGCTTATTGGGAAACACC.

About this clone: The read falls 3 residues short of the CDR3 end, and the missing part is taken from the germline J gene. The rearrangement uses TRBV7-2 and TRBJ1-5; 8 nucleotides align to TRBD1. Per germline, CDR1 SGHTA and CDR2 FQGNSA. There are 15 residues in the CDR3. Unmatched junction bases numbered 7, after V lost 5 bases and J lost 4 bases. The CDR3 protein is CASSQDRAINQPQHF. The sequenced part of the CDR3 DNA is TGTGCCAGCAGCCAGGACAGGGCCATTAATCAGCCC.

Comments on this clone: The read halts 3 residues ahead of the CDR3 end, with the missing end drawn from the germline J gene. The gene calls are TRBV5-4 and TRBJ2-5; a possible D gene is TRBD1 (7 bases). The CDR3 extends over 13 amino acids. V dropped 2 bases and J dropped 5 bases, with 10 bases sitting between them. Germline values: CDR1 SGHNT, CDR2 YYREEE (reference sequence). CDR3 protein: CASSFPGGETQYF. CDR3 bases read: TGTGCCAGCAGCTTCCCAGGGGGGGAGACC. The whole variable domain, remainder taken from reference TRBV5-4 and TRBJ2-5, is ETGVTQSPTHLIKTRGQQVTLRCSSQSGHNTVSWYQQALGQGPQFIFQYYREEENGRGNFPPRFSGLQFPNYSSELNVNALELDDSALYLCASSFPGGETQYFGPGTRLLVL.

About this clone: Read sequence stops 3 residues before the CDR3 end, and the germline J gene provides the missing end. The chain links TRBV20-1 to TRBJ2-7; D gene uncertain. This CDR3 contains 13 residues. CDR1 is DFQATT and CDR2 is SNEGSKA in the germline V gene (reference sequence). The ends were cut back, 2 bases at V and 0 bases at J, with 8 bases in the middle. The DNA read from the CDR3 is TGCAGTGCTAGAAGGCCTTTCTCCTACGAG. Translated, it gives CSARRPFSYE. The full-length CDR3 reads as CSARRPFSYEQYF.

Regarding this clone: The read falls 3 residues short of the CDR3 end, and the missing part is taken from the germline J gene. V and J are TRBV5-4 and TRBJ2-3; D unclear. Germline lookup yields CDR1 SGHNT and CDR2 YYREEE (reference sequence). Trimming left V 0 bases short and J 4 bases short, with 9 bases between. This CDR3 comprises 14 residues. CDR3 sequence reads: CASSLASRPDTQYF. The sequenced part of the CDR3 DNA is TGTGCCAGCAGCTTGGCCAGCAGGCCAGATACG.

Worth noting for this clone: The read terminates 3 residues before the CDR3 end, so the remaining end is supplied by the germline J gene. The rearrangement uses TRBV23-1 and TRBJ1-1; 7 positions agree with TRBD1. TRBV23-1 is an open reading frame, and its role is uncertain. This CDR3 has 15 residues. Losses at the gene ends were 2 bases for V and 5 bases for J; bases not matched to a gene: 8. The CDR3 spells CASSQLKTGRTEAFF. CDR3 DNA (partial): TGCGCCAGCAGTCAACTGAAGACAGGGCGTACTGAA.

Of note for this clone: From the germline J gene comes the end of the CDR3, since the read stops 3 residues before it. The V and J genes are TRBV19 and TRBJ1-6; the match to TRBD1 covers 7 bases. Germline V gene sequence: CDR1 LNHDA, CDR2 SQIVND (reference sequence). J gave up 11 bases and V 7 bases, and 11 bases lay outside the gene matches. This CDR3 is built from 14 residues. The sequenced CDR3 bases are TGTGCCAGTACAAGTACAGGGGATCAAGCACCC. This encodes CASTSTGDQAP. The whole CDR3 reads CASTSTGDQAPLHF. Based on the CDR3 plus reference TRBV19 and TRBJ1-6, the full variable domain is DGGITQSPKYLFRKEGQNVTLSCEQNLNHDAMYWYRQDPGQGLRLIYYSQIVNDFQKGDIAEGYSVSREKKESFPLTVTSAQKNPTAFYLCASTSTGDQAPLHFGNGTRLTVT.

Concerning this clone: The read ends 3 residues early relative to the CDR3; the germline J gene fills the gap. The chain carries TRBV27 and TRBJ2-7; perhaps TRBD1 as D (6 bases). This CDR3 has 14 residues. The germline CDR1 and CDR2 sequences are MNHEY and SMNVEV (reference sequence). V lost 6 bases, J lost 3 bases, and 15 bases lay in between. The CDR3 protein is CASSRQGQGYEQYF. Partial CDR3 DNA: TGTGCCAGCAGCCGCCAGGGACAAGGCTACGAG.

Of note for this clone: The sequenced fragment ends 3 residues before the CDR3 boundary, so the rest is inferred from the germline J gene. The chain recombines TRBV19 with TRBJ2-1; unclear D gene. CDR1 is LNHDA and CDR2 is SQIVND in the germline V gene (reference sequence). The CDR3 length is 14 residues. Trimming took 3 bases from V and 0 from J, leaving 6 bases between them. Incomplete CDR3 DNA: TGTGCCAGTAGTATTTTTAGCTCCTACAATGAG. Amino acid sequence: CASSIFSSYNE. The CDR3 in its entirety is CASSIFSSYNEQFF.

In the case of this clone: The read is 3 residues too short to cover the CDR3 end, so that end is filled in from the germline J gene. The chain employs TRBV7-6 and TRBJ2-3; TRBD1 agrees at 10 bases. CDR1 is SGHVS, CDR2 FNYEAQ, per germline. This CDR3 is 14 amino acids long. CDR3 sequence reads: CASSRGQGGQPQYF. The part of the CDR3 DNA that was read is TGTGCCAGCAGCCGAGGACAGGGGGGTCAGCCG. Combining the CDR3 with reference TRBV7-6 and TRBJ2-3 gives the whole variable domain GAGVSQSPRYKVTKRGQDVALRCDPISGHVSLYWYRQALGQGPEFLTYFNYEAQQDKSGLPNDRFSAERPEGSISTLTIQRTEQRDSAMYRCASSRGQGGQPQYFGPGTRLTVL.

Concerning this clone: The sequence runs out 3 residues before the end of the CDR3; the remainder is reconstructed from the germline J gene. This chain links TRBV4-1 with TRBJ2-5; D uncertain. CDR1 is MGHRA, CDR2 YSYEKL, per germline. This CDR3 contains 17 residues. V lost 0 bases and J 2 bases, leaving 16 bases between the germline ends. CDR3 DNA, as far as it was read: TGCGCCAGCAGCCAAGAAATTGCAGATCCAACGCAAGAGACC. Translating it yields CASSQEIADPTQET. The whole CDR3 sequence reads CASSQEIADPTQETQYF.

As for this clone: The read falls 3 residues short of the CDR3 end, and the missing part is taken from the germline J gene. This chain connects TRBV27 to TRBJ2-2; D is perhaps TRBD1 (6 bases). V was cut by 7 bases and J by 5 bases, with 17 bases left in between. Germline assignment: CDR1 MNHEY and CDR2 SMNVEV (reference sequence). The CDR3 runs 15 residues. CDR3 DNA (partial): TGTGCCAGCACTATCCAAGGGGGTGGTACCGGGGAG. Protein sequence: CASTIQGGGTGE. The whole CDR3 region reads CASTIQGGGTGELFF.